This paragraph covers one TCR beta chain sequence. The germline CDR1 and CDR2 sequences are SGHRS and YFSETQ. The CDR3 spans 15 residues. J lost 1 base, V lost 4 bases, and 3 bases had no gene match. This entry is derived from a study of blood T cell repertoires in COVID-19. At the level of the study: Whether acute or convalescent, the COVID-19 samples came from the United States, Italy and Spain. T cells, B-cell-depleted T cells, or PBMCs provided the cDNA or gDNA that served as material.

Original handling: Reference gene primer amplification gave nucleated cell count estimates. Generated by immunoSEQ multiplex PCR, the TCRdb table keeps only in-frame clones and is missing some. The D gene and trimming were derived from the DNA, and the V and J assignments and clone size from that table. Here the sample spans roughly 260,000 clones, roughly 82% being singletons. Source material: peripheral blood. The TCR sequence derives from a woman of 80 years or more with active or convalescent COVID-19. The genes are TRBV5-1 and TRBJ1-5; 9 nucleotides match TRBD1. For the CDR3, the DNA is TGCGCCAGCAGCCAGACAGGGGGGAGCAATCAGCCCCAGCATTTT. Protein: CASSQTGGSNQPQHF.